The clone carrying this TCR beta chain was seen once. Germline CDR1 is SGHNT and CDR2 is YYREEE (reference sequence). The V end was cut by 1 base, the J end by 0 bases, with 12 bases between. CDR3 length: 16 amino acids. The data are from a study of OX40 agonist ivuxolimab in advanced cancers. Study-wide context: Ivuxolimab, an agonistic anti-OX40 (CD134) antibody, was given to patients.

Some clones are missing from TCRdb's copy, which holds only in-frame ones; the method was immunoSEQ multiplex PCR. The table lists tens of thousands of clones, 85% to 90% of them singletons. J is TRBJ2-3 and V is TRBV5-4; D is undetermined. This specimen was CD4+ or CD8+ T cells sorted from blood, taken in a trial of the OX40 agonist ivuxolimab. The clonotype comes from an adult with an advanced solid tumor such as melanoma, head and neck, liver or kidney cancer. CDR3 loop: CASSLFGSLSTDTQYF. The DNA of the CDR3 is TGTGCCAGCAGCTTGTTCGGCAGCTTAAGCACAGATACGCAGTATTTT.